The T cell receptor beta chain under discussion was sequenced for a study of OX40 agonist ivuxolimab in advanced cancers. Data came from immunoSEQ multiplex PCR; TCRdb stores just in-frame clones and leaves some out. The sample includes 50,000 to 70,000 clones, 65% to 85% of them seen just once. Excluded were patients having autoimmune disease history or systemic immunosuppression. This sample comprised CD4+ or CD8+ T cells sorted from blood, obtained in a trial of the OX40 agonist ivuxolimab. The origin of this receptor is an adult with an advanced solid tumor such as melanoma, head and neck, liver or kidney cancer.

CDR3 coding DNA: TGTGCCAGCAGCTTAAATTCTCCCGGGCTGGGAGAGACCCAGTACTTC. Translating it yields CASSLNSPGLGETQYF. The rearrangement uses TRBV7-3 and TRBJ2-5, with no clear D. This CDR3 region has 16 residues. Germline lookup yields CDR1 SGHTA and CDR2 FQGTGA. Trimming shortened V by 1 base and J by 4 bases, and 16 bases separated the two germline ends.